Listed here is a single TCR beta chain. This CDR3 spans 17 amino acids. V gave up 6 bases and J gave up 1 base; unmatched junction bases: 12. Germline V gene sequence: CDR1 MNHEY, CDR2 SMNVEV (reference sequence). The study ran its PCR with 60 Vbeta and 13 Jbeta primers. Sequencing used immunoSEQ multiplex PCR; TCRdb keeps in-frame clones, though not all of them. The sample lists about 73,000 clones; 75% were seen once. This sample is part of a study of cytomegalovirus exposure and HLA in healthy donors. The clonotype comes from an older man in good health and CMV-seronegative. Material: PBMCs. The chain combines TRBV27 with TRBJ2-7; TRBD2 agrees at 10 bases. This CDR3 is CASSSKLLAGVSYEQYF. DNA for the CDR3: TGTGCCAGCAGCTCCAAACTGCTAGCGGGGGTTTCCTACGAGCAGTACTTC.